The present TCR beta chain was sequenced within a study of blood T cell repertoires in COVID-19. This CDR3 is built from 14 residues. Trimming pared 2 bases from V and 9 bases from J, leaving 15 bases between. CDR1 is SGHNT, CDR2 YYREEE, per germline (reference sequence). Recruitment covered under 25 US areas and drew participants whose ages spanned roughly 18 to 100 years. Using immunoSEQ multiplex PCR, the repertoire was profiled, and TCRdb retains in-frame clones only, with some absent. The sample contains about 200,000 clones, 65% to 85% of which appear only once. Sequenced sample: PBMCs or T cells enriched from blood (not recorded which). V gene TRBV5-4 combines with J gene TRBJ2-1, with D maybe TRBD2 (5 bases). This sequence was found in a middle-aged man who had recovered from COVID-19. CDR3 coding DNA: TGTGCCAGCAGCTTTACTAGTTCGAGGCGTGAGCAGTTCTTC. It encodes CASSFTSSRREQFF. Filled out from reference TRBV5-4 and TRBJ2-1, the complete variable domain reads ETGVTQSPTHLIKTRGQQVTLRCSSQSGHNTVSWYQQALGQGPQFIFQYYREEENGRGNFPPRFSGLQFPNYSSELNVNALELDDSALYLCASSFTSSRREQFFGPGTRLTVL.